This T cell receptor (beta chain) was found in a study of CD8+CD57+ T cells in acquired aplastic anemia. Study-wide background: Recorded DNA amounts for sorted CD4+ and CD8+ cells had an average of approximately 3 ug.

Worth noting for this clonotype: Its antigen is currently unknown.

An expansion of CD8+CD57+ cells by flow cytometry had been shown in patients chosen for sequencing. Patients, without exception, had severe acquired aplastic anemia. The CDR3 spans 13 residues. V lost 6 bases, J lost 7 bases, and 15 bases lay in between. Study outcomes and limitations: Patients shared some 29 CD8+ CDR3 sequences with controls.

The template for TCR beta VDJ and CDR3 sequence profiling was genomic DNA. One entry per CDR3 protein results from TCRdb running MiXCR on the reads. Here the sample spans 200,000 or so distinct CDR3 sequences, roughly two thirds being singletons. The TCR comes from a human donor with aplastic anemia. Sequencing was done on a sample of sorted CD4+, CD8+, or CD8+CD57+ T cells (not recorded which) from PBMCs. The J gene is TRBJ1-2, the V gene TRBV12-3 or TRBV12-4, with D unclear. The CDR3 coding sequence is TGTGCCAGCAGCAACACAGCATCGGGTGGCTACACCTTC. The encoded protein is CASSNTASGGYTF.